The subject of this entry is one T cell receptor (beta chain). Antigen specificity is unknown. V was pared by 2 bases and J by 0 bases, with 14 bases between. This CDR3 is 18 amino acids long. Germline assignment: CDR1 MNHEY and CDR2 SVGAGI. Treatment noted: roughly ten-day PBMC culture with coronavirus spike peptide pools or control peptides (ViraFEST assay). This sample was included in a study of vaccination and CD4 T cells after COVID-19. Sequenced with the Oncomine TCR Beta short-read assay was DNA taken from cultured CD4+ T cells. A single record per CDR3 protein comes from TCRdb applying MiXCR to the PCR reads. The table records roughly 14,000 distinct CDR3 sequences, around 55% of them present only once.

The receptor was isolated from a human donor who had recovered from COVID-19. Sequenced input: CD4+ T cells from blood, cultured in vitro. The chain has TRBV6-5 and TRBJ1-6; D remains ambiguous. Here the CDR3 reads CASSYEGRSSSYNSPLHF. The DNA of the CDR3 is TGTGCCAGCAGTTACGAGGGCAGATCAAGCTCCTATAATTCACCCCTCCACTTT.